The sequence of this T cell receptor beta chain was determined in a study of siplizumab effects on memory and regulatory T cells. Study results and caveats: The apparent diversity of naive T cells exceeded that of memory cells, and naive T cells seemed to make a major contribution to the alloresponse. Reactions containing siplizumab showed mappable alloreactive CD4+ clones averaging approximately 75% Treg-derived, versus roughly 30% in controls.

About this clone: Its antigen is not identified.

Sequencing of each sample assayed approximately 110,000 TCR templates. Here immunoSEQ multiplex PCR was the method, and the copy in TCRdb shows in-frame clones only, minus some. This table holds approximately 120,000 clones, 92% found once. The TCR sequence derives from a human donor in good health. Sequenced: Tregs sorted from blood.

The CDR3 sequence is CASSWGQKLFF. The CDR3 coding sequence is TGCGCCAGCAGCTGGGGCCAGAAACTGTTTTTT. The chain uses TRBV5-1 and TRBJ1-4, with a weak D call TRBD1 (5 bases). V lost 3 bases, J lost 11 bases, and 8 bases lay in between. Germline CDR1 reads SGHRS; CDR2 reads YFSETQ. The CDR3 is 11 residues long.